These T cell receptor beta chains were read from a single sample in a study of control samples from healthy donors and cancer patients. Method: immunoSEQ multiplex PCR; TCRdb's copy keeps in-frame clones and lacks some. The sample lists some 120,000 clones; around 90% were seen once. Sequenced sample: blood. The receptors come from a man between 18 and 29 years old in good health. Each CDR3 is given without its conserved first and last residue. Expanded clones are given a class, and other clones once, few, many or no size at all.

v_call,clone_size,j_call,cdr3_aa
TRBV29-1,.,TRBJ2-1,SLTRDKYNEQF
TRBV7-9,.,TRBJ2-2,ASSYTGSGELF
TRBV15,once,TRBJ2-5,ATSRAQGGETQY
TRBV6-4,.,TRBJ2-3,ASSGTEASTDTQY
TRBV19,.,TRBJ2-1,ASSIGRGSGATYNEQF
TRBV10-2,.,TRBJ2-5,AINDRGQETQY
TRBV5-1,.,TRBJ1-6,ASSTGTGSPLH
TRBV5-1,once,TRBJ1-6,ASSWTGDSINSPLH
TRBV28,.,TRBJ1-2,ASSLKPYGYT
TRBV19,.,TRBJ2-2,ASSTLGVSGVNTGELF
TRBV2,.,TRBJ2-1,ASSELVRTRGYNEQF